The source of this T cell receptor (beta chain) is a study of shared clonotypes between healthy human individuals. Findings of the study overall: What rarefaction showed was incomplete sorted-subset sequencing despite large depth.

Each donor was a Caucasian adult residing in Nashville, Tennessee. Into CD45RA+ naive and CD45RA-negative memory subsets, the CD4+ cells were split. Deep-level running was used for the assay. Libraries were prepared by immunoSEQ multiplex PCR; TCRdb keeps only in-frame clonotypes and omits some of them. The sample holds about 680,000 clones, 72% seen once. As to this clone: Its antigen is not known.

Material: memory CD4+ T cells sorted from blood. Subset: CD45RA-negative fraction. The receptor's source is a woman in her 30s in good health.

CDR3 amino acids: CASSLTGLGLMMQFF. The CDR3 DNA follows: TGTGCCAGCAGTCTTACGGGACTCGGTTTGATGATGCAGTTCTTC. This chain links TRBV6-5 with TRBJ2-1; possibly TRBD2 for D (6 bases). The CDR3 sequence is 15 residues long. Germline loops: CDR1 MNHEY, CDR2 SVGAGI. V lost 5 bases to trimming and J lost 12 bases, with 23 bases between them.